The sample holds a few counts of the clone carrying this T cell receptor beta chain. Enrolled during active infection, Seattle patients were then followed longitudinally. This sample is drawn from a study of blood T cell repertoires in COVID-19. Background on the study: The United States, Italy and Spain provided the acute and convalescent COVID-19 samples.

The table came from immunoSEQ multiplex PCR; TCRdb's copy has only in-frame clones and leaves some out. The table records 55,000 to 75,000 clones, 72% of them present only once. Looked up from germline, CDR1 is SNHLY and CDR2 is FYNNEI. The CDR3 sequence is 15 residues long. Trimming left V 1 base short and J 2 bases short, with 8 bases between. This clonotype originated in a woman in her 70s with COVID-19, enrolled during active disease. The source material was peripheral blood. The chain is built from TRBV2 and TRBJ1-4, with D possibly TRBD1 on 6 matching bases. CDR3 protein: CASSEGGPTNEKLFF. The CDR3 DNA is TGTGCCAGCAGTGAAGGGGGGCCGACTAATGAAAAACTGTTTTTT. The complete variable domain, with remaining parts taken from reference TRBV2 and TRBJ1-4, reads EPEVTQTPSHQVTQMGQEVILRCVPISNHLYFYWYRQILGQKVEFLVSFYNNEISEKSEIFDDQFSVERPDGSNFTLKIRSTKLEDSAMYFCASSEGGPTNEKLFFGSGTQLSVL.